The 8 T cell receptor beta chains below all came from one sample that was sequenced in a study of OX40 agonist ivuxolimab in advanced cancers. The library was built by means of the immunoSEQ multiplex PCR assay. Drawn from immuneACCESS, this table holds only the in-frame rearrangements with V and J called that TCRdb kept. Clones are partly lost; checked studies trace under half to an unresolved V gene and leave the rest unexplained. Recorded for this sample are approximately 49,000 clones; about four fifths of them occurred a single time. The top ten clones comprise almost 6.5% of the sample. This specimen was CD4+ or CD8+ T cells sorted from blood, taken in a trial of the OX40 agonist ivuxolimab. These receptors were obtained from an adult with an advanced solid tumor such as melanoma, head and neck, liver or kidney cancer.

This rearrangement joins TRBV6-5 to TRBJ2-3; maybe TRBD2 (6 bases). Germline V gene sequence: CDR1 MNHEY, CDR2 SVGAGI. This CDR3 region has 15 residues. Trimming stripped 6 bases from V and 0 bases from J, with 13 bases between. The CDR3, as DNA: TGTGCCAGCAGCCCATGGGCGGGGAGCACAGATACGCAGTATTTT. It yields the protein CASSPWAGSTDTQYF.

This rearrangement joins TRBV4-2 to TRBJ2-5; TRBD2 agrees at 10 bases. The better agreement between TRBJ2-7 and the DNA end casts doubt on the J call. Germline lookup yields CDR1 LGHNA and CDR2 YNFKEQ. The CDR3 covers 21 residues. The CDR3 sequence: CASSPMGGGSGRAKGAYEQYF. CDR3 bases: TGTGCCAGCAGCCCCATGGGGGGAGGAAGCGGGAGGGCCAAAGGGGCCTACGAGCAGTACTTC.

J is TRBJ1-2 and V is TRBV2; 9 bases map to TRBD1. Germline-derived CDR1 and CDR2 are SNHLY and FYNNEI. The trim removed 1 base at V and 6 bases at J, leaving 12 bases unmatched. The length of the CDR3 is 17 residues. The CDR3 protein is CASSEVTGTGIIDGYTF. CDR3 in DNA: TGTGCCAGCAGTGAAGTTACGGGGACAGGGATAATAGATGGCTACACCTTC.

V is TRBV27 and J is TRBJ1-6; TRBD1 is a possible D gene (6 bases). The CDR3 length is 14 residues. Trimming took off 4 bases at V and 10 bases at J, with 14 bases between the two ends. Per germline, CDR1 MNHEY and CDR2 SMNVEV (reference sequence). CDR3 coding DNA: TGTGCCAGCAGTTCTCAGGGGACTCTCTCACCCCTCCACTTT. It codes for CASSSQGTLSPLHF.

This rearrangement joins TRBV28 to TRBJ2-2, with D perhaps given as TRBD1 or TRBD2 (5 bases each). V gave up 2 bases and J gave up 4 bases, with 14 bases separating them. Germline lookup yields CDR1 MDHEN and CDR2 SYDVKM. The CDR3 runs to 16 residues. The CDR3 nucleotides read TGTGCCAGCAGTTTACGAGGGGCGCTTAGCACCGGGGAGCTGTTTTTT. Its protein product is CASSLRGALSTGELFF.

The V gene is TRBV28, the J gene TRBJ1-1, with D possibly matching TRBD1 (6 bases). Germline V gene lookup returns CDR1 MDHEN and CDR2 SYDVKM. This CDR3 contains 13 residues. Trimming took 4 bases from V and 8 from J, leaving 14 bases between them. The CDR3 DNA reads TGTGCCAGCAGTTCCCGGGACACACCAGAAGCTTTCTTT. This sequence encodes CASSSRDTPEAFF.

This chain links TRBV27 with TRBJ2-5, with a tentative D call TRBD2 (6 bases). CDR3 length equals 15 residues. The germline V gene has CDR1 MNHEY and CDR2 SMNVEV (reference sequence). Trimming cost V 0 bases and J 1 base, with 9 bases left between them. The CDR3 sequence is CASSLSTGLQETQYF. The CDR3 nucleotides are TGTGCCAGCAGTTTATCGACGGGACTCCAAGAGACCCAGTACTTC.

This clone was observed once. The genes are TRBV11-3 and TRBJ1-1, with D maybe TRBD1 (5 bases). V lost 3 bases and J 6 bases, leaving 8 bases between the germline ends. Germline lookup yields CDR1 SGHNT and CDR2 YENEEA. This CDR3 contains 12 residues. The CDR3 nucleotides are TGTGCCAGCAGCTTGTGGGGGGCTGAAGCTTTCTTT. This gives the protein CASSLWGAEAFF. The whole variable domain, filled in from reference TRBV11-3 and TRBJ1-1, reads EAGVVQSPRYKIIEKKQPVAFWCNPISGHNTLYWYLQNLGQGPELLIRYENEEAVDDSQLPKDRFSAERLKGVDSTLKIQPAELGDSAVYLCASSLWGAEAFFGQGTRLTVV.